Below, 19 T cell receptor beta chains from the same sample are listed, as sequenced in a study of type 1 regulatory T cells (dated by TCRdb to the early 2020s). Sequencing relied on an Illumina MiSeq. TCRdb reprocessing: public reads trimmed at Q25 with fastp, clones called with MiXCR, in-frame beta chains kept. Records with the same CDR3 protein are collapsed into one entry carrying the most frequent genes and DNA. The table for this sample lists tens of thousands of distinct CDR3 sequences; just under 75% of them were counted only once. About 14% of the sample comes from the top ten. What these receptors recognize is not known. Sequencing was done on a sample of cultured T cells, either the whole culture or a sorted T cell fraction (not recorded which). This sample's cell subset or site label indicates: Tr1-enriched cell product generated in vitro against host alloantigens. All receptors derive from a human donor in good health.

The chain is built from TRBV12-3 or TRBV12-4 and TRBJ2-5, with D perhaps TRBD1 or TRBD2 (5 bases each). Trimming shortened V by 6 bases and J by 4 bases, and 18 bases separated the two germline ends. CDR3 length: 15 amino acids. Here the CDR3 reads CASRLGTFPPETQYF. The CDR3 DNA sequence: TGTGCCAGCAGGCTTGGGACGTTTCCTCCAGAGACCCAGTACTTC.

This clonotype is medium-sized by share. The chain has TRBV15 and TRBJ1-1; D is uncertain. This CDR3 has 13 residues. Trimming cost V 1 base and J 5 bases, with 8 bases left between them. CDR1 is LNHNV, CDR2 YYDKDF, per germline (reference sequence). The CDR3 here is CATSRVGMTEAFF. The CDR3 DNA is TGTGCCACCAGCAGAGTTGGGATGACTGAAGCTTTCTTT.

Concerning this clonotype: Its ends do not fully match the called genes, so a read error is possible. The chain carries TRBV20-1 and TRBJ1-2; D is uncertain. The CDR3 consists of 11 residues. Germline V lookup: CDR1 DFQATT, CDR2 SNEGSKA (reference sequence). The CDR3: CSTRLIYGYTF. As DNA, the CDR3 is TGCAGTACTAGGTTAATCTATGGCTACACCTTC.

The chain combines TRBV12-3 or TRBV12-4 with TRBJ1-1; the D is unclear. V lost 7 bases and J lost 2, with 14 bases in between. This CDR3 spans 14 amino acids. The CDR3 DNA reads TGTGCCAGCAAACTGGGCCTCTCTAACACTGAAGCTTTCTTT. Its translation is CASKLGLSNTEAFF.

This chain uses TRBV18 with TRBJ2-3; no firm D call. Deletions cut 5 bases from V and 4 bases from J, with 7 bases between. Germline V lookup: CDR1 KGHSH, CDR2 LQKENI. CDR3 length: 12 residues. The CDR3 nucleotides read TGTGCCAGCTCAAGTATCCCAGATACGCAGTATTTT. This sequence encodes CASSSIPDTQYF.

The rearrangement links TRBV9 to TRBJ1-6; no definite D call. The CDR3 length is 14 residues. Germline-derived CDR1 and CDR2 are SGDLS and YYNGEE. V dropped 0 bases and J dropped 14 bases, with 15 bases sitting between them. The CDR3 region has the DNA TGTGCCAGCAGCGTAGGGTTTAGCGGGCAAACCCTCCACTTT. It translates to CASSVGFSGQTLHF.

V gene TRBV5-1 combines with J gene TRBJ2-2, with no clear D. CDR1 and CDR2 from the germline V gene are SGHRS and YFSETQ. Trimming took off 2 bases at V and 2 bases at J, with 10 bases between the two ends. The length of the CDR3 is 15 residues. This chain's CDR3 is CASSFGRPNTGELFF. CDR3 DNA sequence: TGCGCCAGCAGCTTCGGCCGCCCCAACACCGGGGAGCTGTTTTTT.

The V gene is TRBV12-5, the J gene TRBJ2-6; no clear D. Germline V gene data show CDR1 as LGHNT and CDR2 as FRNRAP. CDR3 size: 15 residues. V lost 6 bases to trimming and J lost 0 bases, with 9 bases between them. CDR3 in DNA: TGTGCTAGTGGAAAGGAGCCCTCTGGGGCCAACGTCCTGACTTTC. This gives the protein CASGKEPSGANVLTF.

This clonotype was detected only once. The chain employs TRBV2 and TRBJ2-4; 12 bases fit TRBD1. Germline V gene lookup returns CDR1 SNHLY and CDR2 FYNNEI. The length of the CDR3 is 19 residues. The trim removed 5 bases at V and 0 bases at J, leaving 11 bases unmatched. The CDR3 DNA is TGTGCCAGCAGTCTTCCGGGACAGGGGGCTGGGTTAGCCAAAAACATTCAGTACTTC. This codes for CASSLPGQGAGLAKNIQYF.

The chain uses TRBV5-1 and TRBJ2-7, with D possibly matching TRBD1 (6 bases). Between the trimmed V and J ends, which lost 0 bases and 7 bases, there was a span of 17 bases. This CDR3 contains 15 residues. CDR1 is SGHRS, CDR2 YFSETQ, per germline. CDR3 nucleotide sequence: TGCGCCAGCAGCTTGGAAGGGCAGGGGATCCGAGAGCAGTACTTC. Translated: CASSLEGQGIREQYF.

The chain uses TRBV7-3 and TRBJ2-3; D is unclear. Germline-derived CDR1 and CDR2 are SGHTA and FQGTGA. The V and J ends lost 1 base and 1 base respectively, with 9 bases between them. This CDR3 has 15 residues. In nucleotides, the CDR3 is TGTGCCAGCAGCTTAAAGTTCCAGGGCACAGATACGCAGTATTTT. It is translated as CASSLKFQGTDTQYF.

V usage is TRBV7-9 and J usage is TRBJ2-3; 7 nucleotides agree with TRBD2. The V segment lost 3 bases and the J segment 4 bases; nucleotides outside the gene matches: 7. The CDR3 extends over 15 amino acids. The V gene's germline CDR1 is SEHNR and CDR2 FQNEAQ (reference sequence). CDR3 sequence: CASSFSAGRADTQYF. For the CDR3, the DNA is TGTGCCAGCAGCTTCTCAGCGGGGCGGGCAGATACGCAGTATTTT.

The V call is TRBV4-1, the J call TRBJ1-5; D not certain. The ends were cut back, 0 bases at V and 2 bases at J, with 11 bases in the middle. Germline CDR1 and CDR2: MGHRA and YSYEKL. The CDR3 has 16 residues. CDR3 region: CASSQDGGLGNQPQHF. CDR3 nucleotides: TGCGCCAGCAGCCAAGATGGAGGGTTAGGCAATCAGCCCCAGCATTTT.

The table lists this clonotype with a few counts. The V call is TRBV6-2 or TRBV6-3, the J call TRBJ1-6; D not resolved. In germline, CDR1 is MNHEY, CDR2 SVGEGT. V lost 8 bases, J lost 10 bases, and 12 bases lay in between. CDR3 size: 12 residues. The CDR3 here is CASGLQGSPLHF. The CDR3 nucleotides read TGTGCCAGCGGACTACAAGGGTCACCCCTCCACTTT.

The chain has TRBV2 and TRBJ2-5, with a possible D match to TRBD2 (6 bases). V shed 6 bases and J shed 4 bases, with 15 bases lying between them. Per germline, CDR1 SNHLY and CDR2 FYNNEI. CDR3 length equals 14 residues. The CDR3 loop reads CASRSGLTPETQYF. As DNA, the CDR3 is TGTGCCAGCAGATCGGGACTTACTCCAGAGACCCAGTACTTC.

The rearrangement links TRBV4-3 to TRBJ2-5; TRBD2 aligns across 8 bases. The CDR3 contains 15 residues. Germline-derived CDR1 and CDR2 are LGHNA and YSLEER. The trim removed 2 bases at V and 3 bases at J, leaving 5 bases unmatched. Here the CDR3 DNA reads TGCGCCAGCAGCCAAATGTCCGGGGGGGAAGAGACCCAGTACTTC. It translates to CASSQMSGGEETQYF.

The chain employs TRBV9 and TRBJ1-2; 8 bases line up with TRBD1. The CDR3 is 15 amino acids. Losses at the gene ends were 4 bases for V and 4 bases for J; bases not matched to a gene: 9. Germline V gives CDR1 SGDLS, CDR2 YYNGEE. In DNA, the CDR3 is TGTGCCAGCAGCCCAAGGGACAGGAGCTTCTATGGCTACACCTTC. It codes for CASSPRDRSFYGYTF.

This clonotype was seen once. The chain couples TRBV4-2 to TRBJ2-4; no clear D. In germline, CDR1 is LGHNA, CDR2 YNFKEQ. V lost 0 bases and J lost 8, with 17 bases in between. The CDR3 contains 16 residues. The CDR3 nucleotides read TGTGCCAGCAGCCAAGATTCCGATATACAAAAAGACATTCAGTACTTC. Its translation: CASSQDSDIQKDIQYF.

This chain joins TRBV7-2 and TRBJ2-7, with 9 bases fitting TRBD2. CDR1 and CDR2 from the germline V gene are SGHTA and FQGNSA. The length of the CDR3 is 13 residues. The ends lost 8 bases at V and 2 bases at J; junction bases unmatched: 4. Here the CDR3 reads CASVAGATYEQYF. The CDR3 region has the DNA TGTGCCAGCGTAGCGGGGGCCACCTACGAGCAGTACTTC.